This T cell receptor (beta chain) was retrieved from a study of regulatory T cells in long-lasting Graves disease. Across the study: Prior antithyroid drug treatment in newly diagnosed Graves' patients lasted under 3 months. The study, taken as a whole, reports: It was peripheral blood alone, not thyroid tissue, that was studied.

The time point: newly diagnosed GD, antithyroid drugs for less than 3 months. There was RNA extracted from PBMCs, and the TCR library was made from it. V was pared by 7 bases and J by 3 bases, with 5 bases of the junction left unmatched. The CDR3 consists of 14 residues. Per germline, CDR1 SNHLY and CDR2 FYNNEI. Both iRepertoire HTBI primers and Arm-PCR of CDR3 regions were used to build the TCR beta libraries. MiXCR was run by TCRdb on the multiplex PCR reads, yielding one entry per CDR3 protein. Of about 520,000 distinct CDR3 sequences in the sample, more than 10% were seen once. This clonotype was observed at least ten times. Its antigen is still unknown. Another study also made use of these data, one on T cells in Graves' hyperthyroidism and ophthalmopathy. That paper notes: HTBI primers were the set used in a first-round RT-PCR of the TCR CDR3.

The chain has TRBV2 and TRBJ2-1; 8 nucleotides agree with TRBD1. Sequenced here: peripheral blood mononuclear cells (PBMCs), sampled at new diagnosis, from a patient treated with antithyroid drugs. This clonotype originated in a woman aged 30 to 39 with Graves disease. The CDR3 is CASTDRVYYNEQFF. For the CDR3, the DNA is TGTGCCAGCACGGACAGGGTATACTACAATGAGCAGTTCTTC. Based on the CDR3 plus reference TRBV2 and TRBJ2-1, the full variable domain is EPEVTQTPSHQVTQMGQEVILRCVPISNHLYFYWYRQILGQKVEFLVSFYNNEISEKSEIFDDQFSVERPDGSNFTLKIRSTKLEDSAMYFCASTDRVYYNEQFFGPGTRLTVL.